This is a list of T cell receptor beta chains from one sample in a study of shared clonotypes between healthy human individuals. Sequenced by immunoSEQ multiplex PCR; TCRdb stores in-frame clones only, minus some. The sample lists under 1,900,000 clones, approximately 98.5% occurring once. Sequenced material: naive CD4+ T cells sorted from blood. These TCRs come from a man aged 25-45 years in good health. The CDR3 runs from the conserved cysteine through the conserved F or W. D genes are given only for firm matches. Clone size is stated in some rows and not others, as once, few, many or a class when expanded.

size: -
J: TRBJ2-7
D: -
V: TRBV6-1
CDR3: CASRSTRDKVYEQYF
DNA: TGTGCCAGCAGGTCGACCCGGGACAAAGTCTACGAGCAGTACTTC

size: -
J: TRBJ2-5
D: -
V: TRBV5-1
CDR3: CASSLALGQETQYF
DNA: TGCGCCAGCAGCTTGGCCCTGGGGCAAGAGACCCAGTACTTC

size: -
J: TRBJ2-7
D: -
V: TRBV28
CDR3: CASSLPGTYEQYF
DNA: TGTGCCAGCAGTTTACCGGGCACCTACGAGCAGTACTTC

size: -
J: TRBJ2-1
D: -
V: TRBV19
CDR3: CASSIVMSSYNEQFF
DNA: TGTGCCAGTAGTATCGTCATGAGCTCCTACAATGAGCAGTTCTTC

size: -
J: TRBJ2-7
D: -
V: TRBV6-6
CDR3: CASTSDGSSYEQYF
DNA: TGTGCCAGCACCTCCGACGGCTCCTCCTACGAGCAGTACTTC

size: -
J: TRBJ2-1
D: TRBD2
V: TRBV10-1
CDR3: CASSLAGTNEQFF
DNA: TGCGCCAGCAGTCTAGCGGGAACGAATGAGCAGTTCTTC

size: once
J: TRBJ1-1
D: -
V: TRBV28
CDR3: CASSFRLEAFF
DNA: TGTGCCAGCAGTTTCCGGTTGGAAGCTTTCTTT

size: -
J: TRBJ2-1
D: TRBD1
V: TRBV10-3
CDR3: CAISERTGNEQFF
DNA: TGTGCCATCAGTGAGAGGACAGGCAATGAGCAGTTCTTC

size: -
J: TRBJ2-7
D: -
V: TRBV7-6
CDR3: CASSFAYEQYF
DNA: TGTGCCAGCAGCTTCGCGTACGAGCAGTACTTC

size: -
J: TRBJ2-4
D: -
V: TRBV6-1
CDR3: CASTFARDVNAIQYF
DNA: TGTGCCAGCACCTTCGCAAGGGACGTGAACGCCATTCAGTACTTC

size: -
J: TRBJ2-3
D: -
V: TRBV5-1
CDR3: CASSLVQGADTQYF
DNA: TGCGCCAGCAGCTTGGTACAGGGCGCAGATACGCAGTATTTT

size: -
J: TRBJ2-7
D: TRBD1
V: TRBV19
CDR3: CASSTGQGLPIPYEQYF
DNA: TGTGCCAGTAGTACGGGACAGGGGTTGCCTATCCCCTACGAGCAGTACTTC

size: -
J: TRBJ2-7
D: -
V: TRBV7-9
CDR3: CASSVGGTASSYEQYF
DNA: TGTGCCAGCAGCGTAGGCGGGACAGCAAGCTCCTACGAGCAGTACTTC

size: once
J: TRBJ2-5
D: TRBD1
V: TRBV9
CDR3: CASSASGTGWQETQYF
DNA: TGTGCCAGCAGCGCCTCCGGGACAGGGTGGCAAGAGACCCAGTACTTC

size: once
J: TRBJ2-2
D: -
V: TRBV2
CDR3: CASSEGPVTGELFF
DNA: TGTGCCAGCAGTGAAGGGCCGGTCACCGGGGAGCTGTTTTTT

size: -
J: TRBJ2-1
D: TRBD2
V: TRBV10-1
CDR3: CASSEATGTSGWYNEQFF
DNA: TGCGCCAGCAGTGAGGCGACCGGGACTAGCGGTTGGTACAATGAGCAGTTCTTC

size: -
J: TRBJ2-1
D: -
V: TRBV11-3
CDR3: CASSSRAPNEQFF
DNA: TGTGCCAGCAGCTCGAGAGCACCGAATGAGCAGTTCTTC

size: -
J: TRBJ2-3
D: -
V: TRBV5-1
CDR3: CASQPPSFTDTQYF
DNA: TGCGCCAGCCAGCCCCCGAGTTTCACAGATACGCAGTATTTT

size: -
J: TRBJ2-1
D: TRBD2
V: TRBV28
CDR3: CASSLRDYSYNEQFF
DNA: TGTGCCAGCAGTTTAAGGGACTACTCCTACAATGAGCAGTTCTTC

size: -
J: TRBJ1-1
D: -
V: TRBV30
CDR3: CAWSQRWGTEAFF
DNA: TGTGCCTGGAGTCAAAGGTGGGGGACTGAAGCTTTCTTT

size: -
J: TRBJ2-7
D: TRBD2
V: TRBV7-2
CDR3: CASSSRGGSGVEQYF
DNA: TGTGCCAGCAGTTCGCGAGGCGGGAGTGGGGTCGAGCAGTACTTC

size: -
J: TRBJ2-5
D: TRBD1
V: TRBV7-6
CDR3: CASSTGQGVGETQYF
DNA: TGTGCCAGCAGCACGGGACAGGGGGTCGGAGAGACCCAGTACTTC

size: -
J: TRBJ1-4
D: -
V: TRBV6-6
CDR3: CASSLPEFQGEKLFF
DNA: TGTGCCAGCAGCCTCCCTGAGTTCCAGGGAGAAAAACTGTTTTTT

size: -
J: TRBJ2-3
D: -
V: TRBV6-1
CDR3: CASSKKAGTDTQYF
DNA: TGTGCCAGCAGCAAAAAGGCGGGCACAGATACGCAGTATTTT

size: -
J: TRBJ2-3
D: -
V: TRBV7-8
CDR3: CASSLFGSGFSAQYF
DNA: TGTGCCAGCAGCTTATTCGGGAGCGGATTTTCTGCGCAGTATTTT

size: -
J: TRBJ2-5
D: TRBD2
V: TRBV7-2
CDR3: CASSFLLLAVRETQYF
DNA: TGTGCCAGCAGCTTTCTGCTCCTAGCGGTTAGGGAGACCCAGTACTTC

size: -
J: TRBJ2-7
D: TRBD1
V: TRBV6-5
CDR3: CASSQGTVEQYF
DNA: TGTGCCAGCAGCCAGGGGACAGTCGAGCAGTACTTC

size: once
J: TRBJ1-5
D: -
V: TRBV7-9
CDR3: CASSFTGIGNQPQHF
DNA: TGTGCCAGCAGCTTCACGGGAATTGGCAATCAGCCCCAGCATTTT

size: -
J: TRBJ2-1
D: TRBD2
V: TRBV5-4
CDR3: CASSSRTVGGSNEQFF
DNA: TGTGCCAGCAGCTCCCGGACCGTCGGGGGGAGCAATGAGCAGTTCTTC

size: -
J: TRBJ2-1
D: TRBD1
V: TRBV5-6
CDR3: CASSPYRGQSYNEQFF
DNA: TGTGCCAGCAGCCCCTACAGGGGGCAGTCCTACAATGAGCAGTTCTTC

size: -
J: TRBJ2-5
D: -
V: TRBV5-1
CDR3: CASRLGARSPREETQYF
DNA: TGCGCCAGCAGGCTTGGCGCGAGGAGCCCGAGGGAGGAGACCCAGTACTTC

size: once
J: TRBJ1-5
D: -
V: TRBV15
CDR3: CATSGVGSHYQPQHF
DNA: TGTGCCACCAGCGGGGTCGGGTCCCACTATCAGCCCCAGCATTTT

size: once
J: TRBJ2-2
D: TRBD1
V: TRBV5-6
CDR3: CASSLGTGATGELFF
DNA: TGTGCCAGCAGCTTAGGGACAGGGGCCACCGGGGAGCTGTTTTTT

size: -
J: TRBJ1-2
D: -
V: TRBV7-9
CDR3: CASTREGPYNYGYTF
DNA: TGTGCCAGCACCCGGGAAGGGCCTTATAACTATGGCTACACCTTC

size: -
J: TRBJ1-4
D: TRBD1
V: TRBV5-8
CDR3: CASSLGMTGGKEKLFF
DNA: TGTGCCAGCAGCTTGGGAATGACAGGGGGCAAGGAAAAACTGTTTTTT

size: -
J: TRBJ2-2
D: -
V: TRBV5-4
CDR3: CASSPSSGRGNTGELFF
DNA: TGTGCCAGCAGCCCTTCCTCAGGGCGCGGGAACACCGGGGAGCTGTTTTTT

size: -
J: TRBJ2-7
D: -
V: TRBV28
CDR3: CASSFRGMGTYEQYF
DNA: TGTGCCAGCAGTTTCCGCGGAATGGGTACCTACGAGCAGTACTTC

size: -
J: TRBJ2-5
D: TRBD2
V: TRBV18
CDR3: CASSPMASGSLQETQYF
DNA: TGTGCCAGCTCACCAATGGCTAGCGGGAGTCTCCAAGAGACCCAGTACTTC

size: -
J: TRBJ2-1
D: -
V: TRBV18
CDR3: CASSPDQEGYNEQFF
DNA: TGTGCCAGCTCACCCGACCAAGAGGGGTACAATGAGCAGTTCTTC

size: -
J: TRBJ2-3
D: -
V: TRBV11-3
CDR3: CASSLLNGAVSTDTQYF
DNA: TGTGCCAGCAGCTTATTAAATGGGGCGGTAAGCACAGATACGCAGTATTTT

size: -
J: TRBJ1-4
D: TRBD1
V: TRBV5-4
CDR3: CASSLNLIGGQNLGEKLFF
DNA: TGTGCCAGCAGCCTCAACTTAATAGGGGGCCAAAATCTGGGTGAAAAACTGTTTTTT

size: -
J: TRBJ2-3
D: TRBD1
V: TRBV2
CDR3: CASSHGQGQSTDTQYF
DNA: TGTGCCAGCAGTCATGGACAGGGCCAAAGCACAGATACGCAGTATTTT

size: -
J: TRBJ2-3
D: -
V: TRBV5-1
CDR3: CASSLAGSQPDTQYF
DNA: TGCGCCAGCAGCTTGGCCGGGAGTCAGCCAGATACGCAGTATTTT

size: -
J: TRBJ2-7
D: -
V: TRBV29-1
CDR3: CSVLSVYEQYF
DNA: TGCAGCGTCCTGAGTGTCTACGAGCAGTACTTC

size: -
J: TRBJ2-7
D: TRBD2
V: TRBV10-2
CDR3: CASRGTSGIMGEQYF
DNA: TGCGCCAGCAGGGGGACTAGCGGGATCATGGGCGAGCAGTACTTC

size: -
J: TRBJ2-6
D: -
V: TRBV9
CDR3: CASSVFSRSSGANVLTF
DNA: TGTGCCAGCAGCGTCTTCTCTAGAAGCTCTGGGGCCAACGTCCTGACTTTC

size: once
J: TRBJ2-7
D: -
V: TRBV10-2
CDR3: CASSPKANSYEQYF
DNA: TGCGCCAGCAGCCCCAAAGCAAACTCCTACGAGCAGTACTTC

size: -
J: TRBJ1-2
D: -
V: TRBV7-9
CDR3: CASSRMGNYGYTF
DNA: TGTGCCAGCAGTCGTATGGGGAACTATGGCTACACCTTC

size: -
J: TRBJ2-5
D: -
V: TRBV28
CDR3: CASSLSQAYQETQYF
DNA: TGTGCCAGCAGTTTATCGCAAGCGTACCAAGAGACCCAGTACTTC

size: -
J: TRBJ2-7
D: TRBD2
V: TRBV10-3
CDR3: CAISGQAGGPVREQYF
DNA: TGTGCCATCAGTGGTCAAGCGGGAGGGCCGGTTCGCGAGCAGTACTTC

size: -
J: TRBJ1-2
D: -
V: TRBV6-5
CDR3: CASSYSRGWNYGYTF
DNA: TGTGCCAGCAGTTACTCCAGGGGCTGGAACTATGGCTACACCTTC

size: -
J: TRBJ2-1
D: TRBD2
V: TRBV7-2
CDR3: CASSGGGPGEQFF
DNA: TGTGCCAGCAGCGGGGGAGGGCCTGGTGAGCAGTTCTTC